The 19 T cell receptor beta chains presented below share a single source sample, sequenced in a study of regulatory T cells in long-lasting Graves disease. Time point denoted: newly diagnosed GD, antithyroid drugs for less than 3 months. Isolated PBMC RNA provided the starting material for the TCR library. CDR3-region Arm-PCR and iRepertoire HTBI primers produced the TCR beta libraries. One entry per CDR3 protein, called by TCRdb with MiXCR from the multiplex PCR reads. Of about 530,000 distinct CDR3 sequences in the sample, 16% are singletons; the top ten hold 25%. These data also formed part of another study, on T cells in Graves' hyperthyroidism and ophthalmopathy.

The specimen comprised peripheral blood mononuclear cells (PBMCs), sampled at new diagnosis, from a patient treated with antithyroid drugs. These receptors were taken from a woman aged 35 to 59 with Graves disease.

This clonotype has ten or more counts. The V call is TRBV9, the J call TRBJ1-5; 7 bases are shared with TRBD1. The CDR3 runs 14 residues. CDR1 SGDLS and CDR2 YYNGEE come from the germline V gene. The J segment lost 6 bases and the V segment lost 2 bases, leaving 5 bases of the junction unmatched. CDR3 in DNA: TGTGCCAGCAGCGTTGGGACAGTTGGTCAGCCCCAGCATTTT. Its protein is CASSVGTVGQPQHF.

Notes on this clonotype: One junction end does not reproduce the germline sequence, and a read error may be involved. As DNA, the CDR3 is TGTGCCAGCAGCGTAGCAGAGCGGGAGCAAGAGACCCAGTGCTTC. It codes for CASSVAEREQETQCF. The rearrangement links TRBV9 to TRBJ2-1, with 8 bases aligning to TRBD2. The CDR3 spans 15 residues. Germline V gives CDR1 SGDLS, CDR2 YYNGEE.

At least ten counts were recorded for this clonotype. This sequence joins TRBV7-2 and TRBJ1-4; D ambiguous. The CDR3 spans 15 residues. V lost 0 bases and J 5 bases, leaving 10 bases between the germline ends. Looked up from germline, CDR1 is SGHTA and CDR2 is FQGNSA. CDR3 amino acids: CASSLAVGKNEKLFF. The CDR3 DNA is TGTGCCAGCAGCTTAGCGGTAGGGAAAAATGAAAAACTGTTTTTT.

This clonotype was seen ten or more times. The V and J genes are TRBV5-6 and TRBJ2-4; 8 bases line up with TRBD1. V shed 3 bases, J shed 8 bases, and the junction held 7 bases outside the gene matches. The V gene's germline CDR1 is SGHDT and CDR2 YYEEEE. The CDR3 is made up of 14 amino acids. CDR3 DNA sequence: TGTGCCAGCAGCTACGCGGACAGGGCTGACATTCAGTACTTC. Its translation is CASSYADRADIQYF. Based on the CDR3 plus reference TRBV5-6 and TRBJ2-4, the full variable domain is DAGVTQSPTHLIKTRGQQVTLRCSPKSGHDTVSWYQQALGQGPQFIFQYYEEEERQRGNFPDRFSGHQFPNYSSELNVNALLLGDSALYLCASSYADRADIQYFGAGTRLSVL.

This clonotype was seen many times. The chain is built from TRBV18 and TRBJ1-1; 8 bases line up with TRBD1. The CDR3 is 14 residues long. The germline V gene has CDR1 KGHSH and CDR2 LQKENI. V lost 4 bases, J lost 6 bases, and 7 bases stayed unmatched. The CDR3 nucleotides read TGTGCCAGCTCACAGGACAGGGTACAGCCTGAAGCTTTCTTT. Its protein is CASSQDRVQPEAFF.

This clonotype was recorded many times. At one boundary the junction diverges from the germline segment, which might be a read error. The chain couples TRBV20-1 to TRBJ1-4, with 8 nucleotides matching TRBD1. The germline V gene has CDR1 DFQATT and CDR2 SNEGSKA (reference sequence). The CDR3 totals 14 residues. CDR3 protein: CSARGQGGGEELFF. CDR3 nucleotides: TGCAGTGCTCGAGGACAGGGCGGCGGTGAAGAACTGTTTTTT.

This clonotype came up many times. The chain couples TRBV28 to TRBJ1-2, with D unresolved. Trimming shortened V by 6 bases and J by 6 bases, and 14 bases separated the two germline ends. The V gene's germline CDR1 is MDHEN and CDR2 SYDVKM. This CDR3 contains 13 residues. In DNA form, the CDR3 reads TGTGCCAGCAGCCCCGGGAGAGAGAATGGCTACACCTTC. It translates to CASSPGRENGYTF.

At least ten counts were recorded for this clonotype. CDR3 loop: CATRDSAVDEQFF. CDR3 coding DNA: TGCGCCACCCGGGACAGTGCCGTCGATGAGCAGTTCTTC. The genes are TRBV5-1 and TRBJ2-1, with 7 bases matching TRBD1. Trimming at V came to 9 bases and at J to 8 bases, leaving 11 bases not matched to a gene. The CDR3 covers 13 residues. Germline V lookup: CDR1 SGHRS, CDR2 YFSETQ.

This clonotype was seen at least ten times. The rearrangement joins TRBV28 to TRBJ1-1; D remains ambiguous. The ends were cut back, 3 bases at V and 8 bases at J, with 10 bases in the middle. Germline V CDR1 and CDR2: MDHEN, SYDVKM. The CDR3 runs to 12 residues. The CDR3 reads CASSFETNEAFF. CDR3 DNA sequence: TGTGCCAGCAGTTTCGAGACAAACGAAGCTTTCTTT.

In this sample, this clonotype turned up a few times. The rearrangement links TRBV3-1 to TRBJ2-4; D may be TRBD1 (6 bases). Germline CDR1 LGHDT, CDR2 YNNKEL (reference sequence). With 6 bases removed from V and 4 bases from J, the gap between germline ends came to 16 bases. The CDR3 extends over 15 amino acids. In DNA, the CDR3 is TGTGCCAGCAGTAGCCCGGGACAACTTAAAAACATTCAGTACTTC. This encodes CASSSPGQLKNIQYF.

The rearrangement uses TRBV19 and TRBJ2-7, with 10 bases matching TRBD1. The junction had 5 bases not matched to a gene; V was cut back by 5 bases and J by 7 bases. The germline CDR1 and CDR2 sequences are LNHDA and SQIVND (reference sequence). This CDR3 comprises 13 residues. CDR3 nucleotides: TGTGCCAGTAGTCCCGGGACAGGGGTTGAGCAGTACTTC. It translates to CASSPGTGVEQYF.

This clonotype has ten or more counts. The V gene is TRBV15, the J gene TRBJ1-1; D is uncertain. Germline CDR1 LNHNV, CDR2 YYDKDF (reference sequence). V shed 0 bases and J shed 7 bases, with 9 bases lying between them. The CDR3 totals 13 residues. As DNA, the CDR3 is TGTGCCACCAGCAGAGACGTCCGAGATGAAGCTTTCTTT. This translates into CATSRDVRDEAFF.

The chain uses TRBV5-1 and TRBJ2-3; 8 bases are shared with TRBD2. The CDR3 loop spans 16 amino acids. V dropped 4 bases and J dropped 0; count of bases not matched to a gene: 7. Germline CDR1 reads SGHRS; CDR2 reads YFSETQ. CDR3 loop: CASSVRSGGSTDTQYF. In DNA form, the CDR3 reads TGCGCCAGCAGCGTGCGGTCGGGGGGGAGCACAGATACGCAGTATTTT.

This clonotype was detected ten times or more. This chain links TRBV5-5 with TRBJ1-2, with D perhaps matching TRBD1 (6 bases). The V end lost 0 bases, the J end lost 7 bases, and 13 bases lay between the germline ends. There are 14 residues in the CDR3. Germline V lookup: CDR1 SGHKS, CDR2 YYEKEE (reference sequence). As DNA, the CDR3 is TGTGCCAGCAGCTTGGCGGTACAGGGTGGTGGCTACACCTTC. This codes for CASSLAVQGGGYTF.

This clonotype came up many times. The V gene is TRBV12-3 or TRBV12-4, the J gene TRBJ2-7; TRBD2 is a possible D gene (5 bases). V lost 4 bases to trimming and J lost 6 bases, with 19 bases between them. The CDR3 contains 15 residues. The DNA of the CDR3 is TGTGCCAGCAGTTCCACACCGGGAAAAAATGCCGAGCAGTACTTC. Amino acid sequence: CASSSTPGKNAEQYF.

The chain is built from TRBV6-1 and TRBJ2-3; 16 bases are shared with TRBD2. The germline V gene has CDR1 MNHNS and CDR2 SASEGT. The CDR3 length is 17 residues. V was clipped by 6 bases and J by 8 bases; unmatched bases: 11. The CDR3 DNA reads TGTGCCAGCAGACACATGGGACTAGCGGGGGGGCTAGCTACGCAGTATTTT. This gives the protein CASRHMGLAGGLATQYF.

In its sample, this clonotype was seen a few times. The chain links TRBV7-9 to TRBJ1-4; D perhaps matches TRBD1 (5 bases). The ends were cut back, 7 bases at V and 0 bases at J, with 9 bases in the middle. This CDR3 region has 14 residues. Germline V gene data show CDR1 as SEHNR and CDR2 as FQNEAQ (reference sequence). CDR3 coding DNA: TGTGCCAGCAACGGGGCCACAACTAATGAAAAACTGTTTTTT. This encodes CASNGATTNEKLFF.

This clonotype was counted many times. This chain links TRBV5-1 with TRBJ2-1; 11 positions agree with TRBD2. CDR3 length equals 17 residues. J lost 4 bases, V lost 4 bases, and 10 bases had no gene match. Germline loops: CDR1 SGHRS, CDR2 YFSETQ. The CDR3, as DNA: TGCGCCAGCAGCCCCGGACTAGCGGGCATGAGTTACAATGAGCAGTTCTTC. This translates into CASSPGLAGMSYNEQFF. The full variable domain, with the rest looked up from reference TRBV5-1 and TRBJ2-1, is KAGVTQTPRYLIKTRGQQVTLSCSPISGHRSVSWYQQTPGQGLQFLFEYFSETQRNKGNFPGRFSGRQFSNSRSEMNVSTLELGDSALYLCASSPGLAGMSYNEQFFGPGTRLTVL.

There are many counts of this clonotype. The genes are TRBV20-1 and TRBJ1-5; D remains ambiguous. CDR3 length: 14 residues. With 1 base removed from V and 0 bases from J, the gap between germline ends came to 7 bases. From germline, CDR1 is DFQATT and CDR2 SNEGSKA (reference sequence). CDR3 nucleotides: TGCAGTGCTAGAGTTGGCCATAGCAATCAGCCCCAGCATTTT. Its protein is CSARVGHSNQPQHF.